The 14 T cell receptor beta chains below come from one sample, sequenced in a study of PD-1 blockade in classical Hodgkin lymphoma (dated by TCRdb to the early 2020s). This specimen's time point label, interpreted: cycle 2 day 1 (C2D1) of nivolumab. Relapse after autologous stem cell transplantation had occurred in all trial patients, and cohorts A, B and C were distinguished by prior brentuximab vedotin exposure. Library preparation was by the immunoSEQ multiplex PCR assay. TCRdb retrieved this table from immuneACCESS and kept in-frame rearrangements only. Not all clones are present; in checked studies, unresolved V genes account for under half, and no reason is known for the remainder. The sample table lists 25,000 to 35,000 clones, about two thirds of them with a count of one. The ten largest make up 3.5% to 4% of the sample. Material: peripheral blood mononuclear cells (PBMCs), obtained before the second cycle of nivolumab. The receptors shown here come from a human donor with classical Hodgkin lymphoma.

This sequence joins TRBV28 and TRBJ1-2; 7 positions agree with TRBD1. This CDR3 contains 13 residues. Germline lookup yields CDR1 MDHEN and CDR2 SYDVKM. Trimming cost V 5 bases and J 3 bases; bases outside gene matches: 3. CDR3 DNA: TGTGCCAGCAGTCCGGACAGGTACTATGGCTACACCTTC. Its translation is CASSPDRYYGYTF.

This clone was observed a few times. This chain links TRBV7-3 with TRBJ1-2; D possibly corresponds to TRBD1 (5 bases). This CDR3 has 15 residues. Germline V gives CDR1 SGHTA, CDR2 FQGTGA. Trimming cost V 2 bases and J 4 bases, with 14 bases left between them. The CDR3 loop is CASSLHRRLPYGYTF. Written as DNA, the CDR3 is TGTGCCAGCAGCTTACACAGGCGGCTTCCCTATGGCTACACCTTC.

The rearrangement uses TRBV19 and TRBJ2-7; possible D gene TRBD2, 6 bases. CDR1 and CDR2 from the germline V gene are LNHDA and SQIVND (reference sequence). Trimming shortened V by 1 base and J by 2 bases, and 12 bases separated the two germline ends. The CDR3 consists of 15 residues. CDR3 sequence: CASSIVAEGTYEQYF. The CDR3 nucleotides read TGTGCCAGTAGTATAGTGGCGGAGGGGACCTACGAGCAGTACTTC.

The rearrangement joins TRBV4-2 to TRBJ1-4; D remains unclear. V was trimmed by 3 bases and J by 6 bases, leaving 2 bases between them. The CDR3 length is 11 residues. Germline lookup yields CDR1 LGHNA and CDR2 YNFKEQ. The CDR3 nucleotides read TGTGCCAGCAGCCAGTATGAAAAACTGTTTTTT. Encoded protein: CASSQYEKLFF.

The chain employs TRBV4-3 and TRBJ1-1; D might be TRBD1 (5 bases). Trimming pared 4 bases from V and 6 bases from J, leaving 24 bases between. Germline V gene data show CDR1 as LGHNA and CDR2 as YSLEER. The CDR3 contains 17 residues. CDR3 coding DNA: TGCGCCAGCAGCCCGACCTACCAAGGGGCAGGGACGGCTGAAGCTTTCTTT. This codes for CASSPTYQGAGTAEAFF.

J is TRBJ1-2 and V is TRBV28, with D possibly matching TRBD1 (5 bases). Trimming removed 6 bases from V and 2 bases from J, with 25 bases in between. This CDR3 spans 18 amino acids. The germline V gene has CDR1 MDHEN and CDR2 SYDVKM. The CDR3 DNA follows: TGTGCCAGCAGCACGGATGGGACTTGGGGAAAAAGAAACTATGGCTACACCTTC. This encodes CASSTDGTWGKRNYGYTF.

The chain recombines TRBV30 with TRBJ2-1, with TRBD2 identical over 9 bases. The CDR3 loop spans 13 amino acids. V trimming: 4 bases; J trimming: 6 bases; junction bases outside the gene matches: 4. Germline assignment: CDR1 GTSNPN and CDR2 SVGIG (reference sequence). The CDR3 protein is CAWTSGATNEQFF. DNA for the CDR3: TGTGCCTGGACTAGCGGGGCCACCAATGAGCAGTTCTTC.

The rearrangement joins TRBV7-9 to TRBJ1-1; D not certain. Trimming removed 2 bases at V and 8 bases at J, with 15 bases between. CDR3 length: 14 residues. Looked up from germline, CDR1 is SEHNR and CDR2 is FQNEAQ (reference sequence). CDR3: CASSLNAEVMEAFF. As DNA, the CDR3 is TGTGCCAGCAGCTTAAATGCTGAGGTCATGGAAGCTTTCTTT.

As DNA, the CDR3 is TGTGCCAGCAGCTTAGACAGCTTCTACGAGCAGTACTTC. Translation: CASSLDSFYEQYF. The chain uses TRBV7-9 and TRBJ2-7; D gene unclear. The V end was cut by 1 base, the J end by 3 bases, with 7 bases between. The CDR3 length is 13 residues. Germline CDR1 and CDR2: SEHNR and FQNEAQ (reference sequence).

This clone appeared once. V gene TRBV6-5 combines with J gene TRBJ2-6; 7 nucleotides agree with TRBD1. The V gene end was trimmed by 5 bases and the J gene end by 5 bases; junction bases not matched to a gene: 6. There are 15 residues in the CDR3. From germline, CDR1 is MNHEY and CDR2 SVGAGI. The CDR3 DNA reads TGTGCCAGCAGTCTCACAGGGGATTGGGCCAACGTCCTGACTTTC. Translated: CASSLTGDWANVLTF.

This chain uses TRBV18 with TRBJ1-5, with D tentatively TRBD1 (6 bases). CDR1 is KGHSH, CDR2 LQKENI, per germline. The CDR3 has 14 residues. The germline V and J ends were trimmed by 6 bases and 4 bases, with 13 bases remaining between them. The DNA of the CDR3 is TGTGCCAGCTCGGCCGGGACAAGAAATCAGCCCCAGCATTTT. Translating gives CASSAGTRNQPQHF.

A single count supports this clone. The chain joins TRBV10-2 to TRBJ2-7, with D tentatively TRBD1 or TRBD2 (5 bases each). The germline V and J ends were trimmed by 6 bases and 3 bases, with 9 bases remaining between them. The V gene's germline CDR1 is WSHSY and CDR2 SAAADI. The CDR3 sequence is 12 residues long. CDR3 nucleotide sequence: TGCGCCAGCAGCCGGGGCAACTACGAGCAGTACTTC. Translated: CASSRGNYEQYF.

The V and J genes are TRBV7-9 and TRBJ2-3, with a tentative D call TRBD2 (6 bases). The V end lost 6 bases, the J end lost 2 bases, and 15 bases lay between the germline ends. Germline V lookup: CDR1 SEHNR, CDR2 FQNEAQ (reference sequence). This CDR3 contains 15 residues. The CDR3 DNA is TGTGCCAGCAGTACGGGAGCGGACCCCACAGATACGCAGTATTTT. Encoded protein: CASSTGADPTDTQYF.

The rearrangement joins TRBV27 to TRBJ2-3; 10 nucleotides line up with TRBD2. The germline CDR1 and CDR2 sequences are MNHEY and SMNVEV (reference sequence). Trimming at V came to 2 bases and at J to 2 bases, leaving 7 bases not matched to a gene. The CDR3 has 17 residues. The CDR3, as DNA: TGTGCCAGCAGTTTACAACCGGGACTAGCGTTCACAGATACGCAGTATTTT. It is translated as CASSLQPGLAFTDTQYF.